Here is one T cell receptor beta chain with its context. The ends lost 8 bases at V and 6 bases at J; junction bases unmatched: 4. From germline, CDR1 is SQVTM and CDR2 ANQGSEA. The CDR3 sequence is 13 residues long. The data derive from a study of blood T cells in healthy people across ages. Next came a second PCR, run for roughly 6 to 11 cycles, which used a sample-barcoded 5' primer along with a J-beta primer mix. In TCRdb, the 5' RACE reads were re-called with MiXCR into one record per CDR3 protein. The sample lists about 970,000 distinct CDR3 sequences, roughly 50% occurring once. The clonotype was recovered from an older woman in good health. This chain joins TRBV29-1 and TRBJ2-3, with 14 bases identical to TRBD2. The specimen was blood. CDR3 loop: CSLRLAGGDTQYF. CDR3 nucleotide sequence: TGCAGCTTAAGACTAGCGGGGGGGGATACGCAGTATTTT.